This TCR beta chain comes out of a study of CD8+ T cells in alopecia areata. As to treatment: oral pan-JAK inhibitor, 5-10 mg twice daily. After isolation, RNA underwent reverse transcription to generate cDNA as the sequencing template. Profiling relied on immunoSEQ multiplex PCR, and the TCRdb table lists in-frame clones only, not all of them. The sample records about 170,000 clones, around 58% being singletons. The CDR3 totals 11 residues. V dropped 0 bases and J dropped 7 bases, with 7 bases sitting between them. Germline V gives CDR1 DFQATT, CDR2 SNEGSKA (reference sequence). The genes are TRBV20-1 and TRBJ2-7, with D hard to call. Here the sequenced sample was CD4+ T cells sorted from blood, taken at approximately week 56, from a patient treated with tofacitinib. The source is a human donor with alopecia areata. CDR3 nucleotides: TGCAGTGCTAGAGATCTGCGGGAGCAGTACTTC. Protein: CSARDLREQYF.